The clone carrying this TCR beta chain was seen ten or more times. This sample was included in a study of human T cells and chemical hapten exposure. About the research overall: Patch tests of 0.01% DPC on the upper back were read at 6 days.

TCRdb redid the calling of the RACE reads with MiXCR, one entry per CDR3 protein. The data show around 300,000 distinct CDR3 sequences, about 5.4% seen once. Looked up from germline, CDR1 is LNHDA and CDR2 is SQIVND (reference sequence). The CDR3 totals 16 residues. Trimming took 3 bases from V and 2 from J, leaving 17 bases between them. Time point specified: pre-sensitization, week 0. Noted treatment: therapeutic diphenylcyclopropenone sensitization with weekly scalp DPC. This TCR was sampled from a young woman with alopecia areata. Some clones in this sample may be carry-over from other donors' samples. The sequences come from whole blood, collected in connection with sensitization to the hapten diphenylcyclopropenone (DPC). This chain uses TRBV19 with TRBJ2-7, with D tentatively TRBD2 (5 bases). The DNA of the CDR3 is TGTGCCAGTAGTATTAGGACCGGGATTGGGGCCTACGAGCAGTACTTC. It encodes CASSIRTGIGAYEQYF.